This T cell receptor (beta chain) was captured in a study of T cell repertoires in cytomegalovirus infection. The study, taken as a whole, reports: HLA-C-restricted CMV clonotypes gave the most frequent clonotype in two of eight donors. CMV carriers with the relevant HLA were identified by cumulative public TCR beta family frequency.

MiXCR, applied by TCRdb to the reads, yields one record per CDR3 protein. This table has fewer than 1,000,000 distinct CDR3 sequences, approximately 31% appearing once. The germline V and J ends were trimmed by 7 bases and 1 base, with 10 bases remaining between them. There are 13 residues in the CDR3. The germline gives CDR1 SNHLY, CDR2 FYNNEI. This clonotype was found a few times. As yet, its antigen is unknown. The chain is built from TRBV2 and TRBJ1-1; D remains ambiguous. The material was cultured CD8+ T cells from PBMCs, obtained from culture after CMV antigen stimulation. The sequence was obtained from a human donor in good health (CMV status not recorded). Some clones in this sample may be carry-over from other donors' samples. For the CDR3, the DNA is TGTGCCAGCATAGAATCCAAGAACACTGAAGCTTTCTTT. The encoded protein is CASIESKNTEAFF.